Included here is one T cell receptor (beta chain) sequence, with context. This specimen comes from a study of T cells in Graves' hyperthyroidism and ophthalmopathy. Study as a whole: Peripheral blood sampling occurred at initial diagnosis, before any treatment.

The V and J ends lost 1 base and 5 bases respectively, with 17 bases between them. Germline-derived CDR1 and CDR2 are MGHRA and YSYEKL. CDR3 length: 16 residues. What was amplified from RNA transcripts were TCR beta CDR3 regions. The TCR CDR3 first-round RT-PCR relied on the HTBI primer set. One entry per CDR3 protein, called by TCRdb with MiXCR from the multiplex PCR reads. The sample has under 750,000 distinct CDR3 sequences, roughly 20% seen once. Hyperthyroidism patients were newly diagnosed, had disease duration under 2 months, and were aged 18 to 65 years. Using around 10 ml of fresh peripheral blood, PBMCs were prepared.

The sequence was collected from a woman between 50 and 59 years old with Graves' hyperthyroidism that later progressed to Graves' ophthalmopathy. Sequencing input: blood. The rearrangement uses TRBV4-1 and TRBJ2-5, with D possibly being TRBD2 (6 bases). CDR3 bases: TGCGCCAGCAGCCAAGGTGGGGGGAGAGGGCGGGAGACCCAGTACTTC. This encodes CASSQGGGRGRETQYF.